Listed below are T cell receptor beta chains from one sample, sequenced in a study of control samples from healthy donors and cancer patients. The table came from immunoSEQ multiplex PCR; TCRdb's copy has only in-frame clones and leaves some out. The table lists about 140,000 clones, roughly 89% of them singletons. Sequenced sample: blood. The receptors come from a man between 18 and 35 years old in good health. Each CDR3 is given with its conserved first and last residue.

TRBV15 CATRMDRNTEAFF
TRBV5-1 CASSGQGVQETQYF
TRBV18 CASSPSGVPPNSPLHF
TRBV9 CATSPSGGKNEQFF
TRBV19 CASKGGQVSAETQYF
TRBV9 CASSVAGGGPYNEQFF
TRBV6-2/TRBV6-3 CASSYSLSIPRQETQYF
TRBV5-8 CASSLSTIRSNQPQHF
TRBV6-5 CASQTGQIYGYTF
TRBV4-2 CASSPWGGTSTDTQYF
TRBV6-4 CASSLEPAGELFF
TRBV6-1 CASSKGTPGTNYGYTF
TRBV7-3 CASSPSSGGGRNEQFF
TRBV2 CASRLMGQGGSEAFF
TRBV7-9 CASSPMVPSGGHSSYEQYF
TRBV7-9 CASSLDRDRPTLHQETQYF